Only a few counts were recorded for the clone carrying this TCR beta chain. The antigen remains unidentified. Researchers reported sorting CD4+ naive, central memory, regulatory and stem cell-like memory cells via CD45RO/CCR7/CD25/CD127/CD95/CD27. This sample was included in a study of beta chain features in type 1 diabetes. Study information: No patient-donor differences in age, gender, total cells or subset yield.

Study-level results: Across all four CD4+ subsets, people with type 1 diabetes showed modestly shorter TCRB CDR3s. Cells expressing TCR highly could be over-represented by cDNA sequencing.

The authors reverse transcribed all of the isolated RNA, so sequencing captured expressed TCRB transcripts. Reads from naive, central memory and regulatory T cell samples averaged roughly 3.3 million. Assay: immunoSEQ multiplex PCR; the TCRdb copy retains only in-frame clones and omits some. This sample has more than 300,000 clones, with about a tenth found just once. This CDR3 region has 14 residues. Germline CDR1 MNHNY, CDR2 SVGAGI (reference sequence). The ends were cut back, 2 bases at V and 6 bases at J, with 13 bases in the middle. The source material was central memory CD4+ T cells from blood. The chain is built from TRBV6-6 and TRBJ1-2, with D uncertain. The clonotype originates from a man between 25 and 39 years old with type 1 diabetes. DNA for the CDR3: TGTGCCAGCAGTTACGGCAGCCTTGAGGATGGCTACACCTTC. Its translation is CASSYGSLEDGYTF.